This TCR beta chain appears in the sequencing data of a study of STAT5B mutations in CD4+ large granular lymphocyte leukemia. Profiling relied on immunoSEQ multiplex PCR, and the TCRdb table lists in-frame clones only, not all of them. The sample has tens of thousands of clones; just under 75% are singletons. CDR1 is MDHEN, CDR2 SYDVKM, per germline. V was clipped by 5 bases and J by 0 bases; unmatched bases: 4. The length of the CDR3 is 15 residues. The clonotype originates from a human donor in good health. The V and J genes are TRBV28 and TRBJ1-1, with 9 positions matching TRBD1. Material: CD4+ T cells from blood buffy coats. The DNA for the CDR3 is TGTGCCAGCAGTGGGACAGGGAAGATGAACACTGAAGCTTTCTTT. As protein: CASSGTGKMNTEAFF.